Here is one T cell receptor beta chain with its context. Its antigen is unidentified. Regarding the study as a whole: The larger-cohort validation was restricted to a single TCR beta V-J rearrangement rather than whole repertoires. Tumor memory CD4+ T cell TCR gene usage clustered with blood and lymph node memory CD4+ cells and lymph node naive CD4+ cells. Tumor-infiltrating Treg TCR alpha and beta sequences overlapped most with tumor naive CD4+ T cells, then blood naive.

Trimming cost V 0 bases and J 6 bases; bases outside gene matches: 7. The CDR3 is 16 residues long. Germline V gene lookup returns CDR1 DFQATT and CDR2 SNEGSKA (reference sequence). Via MiXCR, TCRdb re-called the 5' RACE reads, giving one row per CDR3 protein. This sample has tens of thousands of distinct CDR3 sequences; 28% occur once, and the top ten carry roughly 2%. This clonotype originated in a female donor with breast cancer. Sequenced sample: naive CD4+ T cells sorted from blood. Subset specified: naive CD4+ T cells, CD4+CD45RA+CD25-. The chain carries TRBV20-1 and TRBJ2-2; 10 bases align to TRBD2. CDR3 protein: CSAREGRSGRAGELFF. CDR3 bases: TGCAGTGCTAGAGAAGGAAGGAGCGGGAGGGCCGGGGAGCTGTTTTTT.